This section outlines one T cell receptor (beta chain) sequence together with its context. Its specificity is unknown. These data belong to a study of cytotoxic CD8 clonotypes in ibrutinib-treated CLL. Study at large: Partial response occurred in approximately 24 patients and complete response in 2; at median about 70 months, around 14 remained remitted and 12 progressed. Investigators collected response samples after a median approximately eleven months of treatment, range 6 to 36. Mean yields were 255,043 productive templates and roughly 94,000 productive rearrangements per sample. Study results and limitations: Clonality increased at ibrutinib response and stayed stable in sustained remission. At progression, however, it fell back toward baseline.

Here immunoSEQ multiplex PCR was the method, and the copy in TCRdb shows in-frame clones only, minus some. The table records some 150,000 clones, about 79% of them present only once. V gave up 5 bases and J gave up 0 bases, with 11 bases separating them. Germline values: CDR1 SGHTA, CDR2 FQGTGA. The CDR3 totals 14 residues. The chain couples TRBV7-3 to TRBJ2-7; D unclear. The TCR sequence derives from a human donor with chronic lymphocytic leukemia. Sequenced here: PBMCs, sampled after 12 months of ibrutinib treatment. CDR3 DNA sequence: TGTGCCAGCAGCGGCTACCTATCCTCCTACGAGCAGTACTTC. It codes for CASSGYLSSYEQYF.